The 8 T cell receptor beta chains given below trace back to one sample, sequenced in a study of blood T cells in healthy people across ages. The authors ran a second PCR of about 6 to 12 cycles using a sample-barcoded 5' primer and a J-beta primer mix. TCRdb re-called the 5' RACE reads with MiXCR, one entry per CDR3 protein. Among fewer than 800,000 distinct CDR3 sequences listed, about a third were seen once. The sample consisted of blood. All receptors come from an elderly woman in good health.

This clonotype was recorded at least ten times. This chain connects TRBV4-1 to TRBJ2-1; 9 bases are a match to TRBD1. This CDR3 contains 21 residues. With 4 bases clipped from V and 2 bases from J, the junction kept 21 bases outside the gene matches. Germline CDR1 reads MGHRA; CDR2 reads YSYEKL. CDR3 sequence: CASSPLFRDRERMGAYNEQFF. The CDR3 coding sequence is TGCGCCAGCAGCCCCCTATTCCGGGACAGGGAAAGGATGGGTGCCTACAATGAGCAGTTCTTC.

This sequence joins TRBV7-2 and TRBJ2-1; TRBD1 matches at 9 bases. With 5 bases clipped from V and 8 bases from J, the junction kept 7 bases outside the gene matches. CDR1 is SGHTA, CDR2 FQGNSA, per germline. This CDR3 spans 14 amino acids. CDR3 in amino acids: CASSLRRDRDEQFF. CDR3 in DNA: TGTGCCAGCAGCCTAAGACGGGACAGGGATGAGCAGTTCTTC.

On this clonotype: A much more abundant neighbour one base away suggests this may be a read error. The V and J genes are TRBV4-2 and TRBJ1-6; D not certain. From germline, CDR1 is LGHNA and CDR2 YNFKEQ. The CDR3 extends over 16 amino acids. Here the CDR3 DNA reads TGTGCCAGCAGCCAAGAGCTAGGTCCCATGAATTCACCCCCCCACTTT. Amino acid sequence: CASSQELGPMNSPPHF.

V and J are TRBV7-9 and TRBJ2-5, with TRBD1 matching 7 bases. V dropped 5 bases and J dropped 2; count of bases not matched to a gene: 8. CDR3 length: 15 amino acids. Germline V gene sequence: CDR1 SEHNR, CDR2 FQNEAQ (reference sequence). The CDR3 DNA follows: TGTGCCAGCAGCCCCGGGACAGTGGGTCAAGAGACCCAGTACTTC. Translated, it gives CASSPGTVGQETQYF.

This clonotype has at least ten counts. The rearrangement links TRBV21-1 to TRBJ2-5; the tabulated D call, TRBD2, remains unverified against the DNA. TRBV21-1 represents a pseudogene. The CDR3 is made up of 18 amino acids. The CDR3 here is CASSKGLAGGPPQETQYF. DNA of the CDR3: TGTGCCAGCAGCAAAGGGCTAGCGGGGGGGCCTCCCCAAGAGACCCAGTACTTC.

Many counts were recorded for this clonotype. The chain combines TRBV4-2 with TRBJ2-6; D gene unclear. This CDR3 is built from 15 residues. Deletions cut 1 base from V and 6 bases from J, with 10 bases between. Germline CDR1 and CDR2: LGHNA and YNFKEQ. The CDR3 coding sequence is TGTGCCAGCAGCCAAGGGATCGCTGAGGCCAACGTCCTGACTTTC. It translates to CASSQGIAEANVLTF.

This clonotype showed up many times. The V gene is TRBV29-1, the J gene TRBJ2-3; perhaps TRBD2 as D (6 bases). Germline CDR1 and CDR2: SQVTM and ANQGSEA. Trimming took 3 bases from V and 5 from J, leaving 9 bases between them. The CDR3 runs to 12 residues. CDR3: CSVETGEDTQYF. The CDR3 nucleotides read TGCAGCGTTGAGACGGGGGAAGATACGCAGTATTTT.

The sample holds one count of this clonotype. V usage is TRBV7-2 and J usage is TRBJ2-3; maybe TRBD1 (6 bases). The CDR3 runs to 13 residues. Deletions cut 9 bases from V and 2 bases from J, with 12 bases between. CDR1 is SGHTA and CDR2 is FQGNSA in the germline V gene. The CDR3: CASTQGYTDTQYF. CDR3 nucleotides: TGTGCCAGTACACAGGGTTACACAGATACGCAGTATTTT.